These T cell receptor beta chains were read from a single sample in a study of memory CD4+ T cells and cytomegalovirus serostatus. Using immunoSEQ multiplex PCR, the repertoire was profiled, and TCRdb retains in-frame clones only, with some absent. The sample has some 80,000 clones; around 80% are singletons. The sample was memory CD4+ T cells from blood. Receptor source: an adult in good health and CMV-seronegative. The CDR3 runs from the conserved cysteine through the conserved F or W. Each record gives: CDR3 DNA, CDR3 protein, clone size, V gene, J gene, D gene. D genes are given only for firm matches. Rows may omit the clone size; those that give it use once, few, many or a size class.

CDR3nt: TGTGCCAGCAGTGTCAATCACGACAGGCATTTT
CDR3aa: CASSVNHDRHF
abundance: few
v_gene: TRBV28
j_gene: TRBJ1-5
d_gene: -

CDR3nt: TGCGCCAGCCACCGCGGGAGCTCTGGAAACACCATATATTTT
CDR3aa: CASHRGSSGNTIYF
abundance: few
v_gene: TRBV5-1
j_gene: TRBJ1-3
d_gene: -

CDR3nt: TGTGCCAGCAGCCTTATATTGGGGTCCGGGGAGCTGTTTTTT
CDR3aa: CASSLILGSGELFF
abundance: -
v_gene: TRBV5-4
j_gene: TRBJ2-2
d_gene: -

CDR3nt: TGTGCCAGCAGCTACTCCGGGACTAGCATGGATGAGCAGTTCTTC
CDR3aa: CASSYSGTSMDEQFF
abundance: -
v_gene: TRBV7-2
j_gene: TRBJ2-1
d_gene: TRBD2

CDR3nt: TGTGCCAGCAGTTACTCTCCCGGGTTACAGACCCAGTACTTC
CDR3aa: CASSYSPGLQTQYF
abundance: -
v_gene: TRBV6-5
j_gene: TRBJ2-5
d_gene: -

CDR3nt: TGTGCCAGCAGCGACGACGGGACATCGGAGACCCAGTACTTC
CDR3aa: CASSDDGTSETQYF
abundance: -
v_gene: TRBV9
j_gene: TRBJ2-5
d_gene: -

CDR3nt: TGCGCCAGCAGCTTGGGACCTAGACAGGGTCAGCCCCAGCATTTT
CDR3aa: CASSLGPRQGQPQHF
abundance: -
v_gene: TRBV5-1
j_gene: TRBJ1-5
d_gene: TRBD1

CDR3nt: TGCAGCGTTGTTCGGTCTCACAATGAGCAGTTCTTC
CDR3aa: CSVVRSHNEQFF
abundance: once
v_gene: TRBV29-1
j_gene: TRBJ2-1
d_gene: -

CDR3nt: TGCGCCAGCAGCTTCGGACTAGCGGGGGAGCGGCAGTACTTC
CDR3aa: CASSFGLAGERQYF
abundance: -
v_gene: TRBV5-1
j_gene: TRBJ2-7
d_gene: TRBD2

CDR3nt: TGTGCCAGCAGCACAAGACTAGCGGGGTTGGATGAGCAGTTCTTC
CDR3aa: CASSTRLAGLDEQFF
abundance: -
v_gene: TRBV7-3
j_gene: TRBJ2-1
d_gene: TRBD2

CDR3nt: TGTGCCAGCATCGCTCCCGGGACAGGGGTTTGGAAGGATGGCTACACCTTC
CDR3aa: CASIAPGTGVWKDGYTF
abundance: -
v_gene: TRBV28
j_gene: TRBJ1-2
d_gene: TRBD1

CDR3nt: TGTGCCAGCAGCCGGTGGGCGGGGTTGGGGGATCAGTACATTCAGTACTTC
CDR3aa: CASSRWAGLGDQYIQYF
abundance: -
v_gene: TRBV5-4
j_gene: TRBJ2-4
d_gene: -

CDR3nt: TGTGCCACCCACAGGGGAAATTCACCCCTCCACTTT
CDR3aa: CATHRGNSPLHF
abundance: -
v_gene: TRBV6-5
j_gene: TRBJ1-6
d_gene: TRBD1

CDR3nt: TGTGCCAGTAGTATGGACAGGGTAGATACGCAGTATTTT
CDR3aa: CASSMDRVDTQYF
abundance: -
v_gene: TRBV19
j_gene: TRBJ2-3
d_gene: TRBD1

CDR3nt: TGTGCCAGCAGCGTAGGATTTCTTGTGGGCAGGGGAAATGAGCAGTTCTTC
CDR3aa: CASSVGFLVGRGNEQFF
abundance: once
v_gene: TRBV9
j_gene: TRBJ2-1
d_gene: -

CDR3nt: TGTGCCAGCAGCCAAATGGACAGGCTCTACGAGCAGTACTTC
CDR3aa: CASSQMDRLYEQYF
abundance: -
v_gene: TRBV11-2
j_gene: TRBJ2-7
d_gene: TRBD1

CDR3nt: TGTGCCAGCTCGACCCGGGACATGAGGGATGAGCAGTTCTTC
CDR3aa: CASSTRDMRDEQFF
abundance: -
v_gene: TRBV18
j_gene: TRBJ2-1
d_gene: -

CDR3nt: TGTGCCAGCAGCTTACCTGGGGTCTACGAGCAGTACTTC
CDR3aa: CASSLPGVYEQYF
abundance: once
v_gene: TRBV7-2
j_gene: TRBJ2-7
d_gene: -

CDR3nt: TGCGCCAGCAGACTAGGGGTGGGTGAAGCTTTCTTT
CDR3aa: CASRLGVGEAFF
abundance: -
v_gene: TRBV5-1
j_gene: TRBJ1-1
d_gene: -

CDR3nt: TGTGCCAGCAGCAAGGAGAACACTGAAGCTTTCTTT
CDR3aa: CASSKENTEAFF
abundance: -
v_gene: TRBV5-4
j_gene: TRBJ1-1
d_gene: -

CDR3nt: TGTGCCAGCAGCTGGGGACAGGGGAACACTGAAGCTTTCTTT
CDR3aa: CASSWGQGNTEAFF
abundance: -
v_gene: TRBV5-4
j_gene: TRBJ1-1
d_gene: TRBD1

CDR3nt: TGTGCCAGCAGTCCGCCCTCAGGGAATTCACCCCTCCACTTT
CDR3aa: CASSPPSGNSPLHF
abundance: few
v_gene: TRBV25-1
j_gene: TRBJ1-6
d_gene: -

CDR3nt: TGTGCCAGCAAACTTCCGGGTTCTTCACCCCTCCACTTT
CDR3aa: CASKLPGSSPLHF
abundance: -
v_gene: TRBV5-5
j_gene: TRBJ1-6
d_gene: -

CDR3nt: TGTGCCAGCAGCTTAGGAGATCTTAGAGGGGAGCAGTACTTC
CDR3aa: CASSLGDLRGEQYF
abundance: -
v_gene: TRBV13
j_gene: TRBJ2-7
d_gene: -

CDR3nt: TGTGCCTGGAGGGGGACAGGGAGGGGTGGCTACACCTTC
CDR3aa: CAWRGTGRGGYTF
abundance: -
v_gene: TRBV30
j_gene: TRBJ1-2
d_gene: TRBD1

CDR3nt: TGTGCCAGCAGTACTAGCGGGGGGGCCGAGACCCAGTACTTC
CDR3aa: CASSTSGGAETQYF
abundance: -
v_gene: TRBV9
j_gene: TRBJ2-5
d_gene: TRBD2

CDR3nt: TGTGCCAGCTCCCACGACGCTGCGAGCTCCTACGAGCAGTACTTC
CDR3aa: CASSHDAASSYEQYF
abundance: -
v_gene: TRBV18
j_gene: TRBJ2-7
d_gene: -

CDR3nt: TGTGCCCACGCTAGTCGGGGTCCCAGGTCAAATCCCTACGAGCAGTACTTC
CDR3aa: CAHASRGPRSNPYEQYF
abundance: -
v_gene: TRBV19
j_gene: TRBJ2-7
d_gene: -

CDR3nt: TGTGCCCGGACGCCTTCCGGGCATGGGGCCAACGTCCTGACTTTC
CDR3aa: CARTPSGHGANVLTF
abundance: -
v_gene: TRBV30
j_gene: TRBJ2-6
d_gene: -

CDR3nt: TGTGCCAGCAGCAGGGGGGGCGAGCAGTACTTC
CDR3aa: CASSRGGEQYF
abundance: -
v_gene: TRBV2
j_gene: TRBJ2-7
d_gene: -

CDR3nt: TGCGCCAGCAGTGAAAACATGAGTCCCACGTCATATGGCTACACCTTC
CDR3aa: CASSENMSPTSYGYTF
abundance: -
v_gene: TRBV10-2
j_gene: TRBJ1-2
d_gene: -

CDR3nt: TGCGCCAGCAGCTTGGCTAGGGGGCAAGGGAATTCACCCCTCCACTTT
CDR3aa: CASSLARGQGNSPLHF
abundance: once
v_gene: TRBV5-1
j_gene: TRBJ1-6
d_gene: TRBD1

CDR3nt: TGTGCCAGCAGCTATTACATGGGAAACACCATATATTTT
CDR3aa: CASSYYMGNTIYF
abundance: -
v_gene: TRBV7-2
j_gene: TRBJ1-3
d_gene: -

CDR3nt: TGTGCCAGCACCCAGGTTCCCTATAATTCACCCCTCCACTTT
CDR3aa: CASTQVPYNSPLHF
abundance: -
v_gene: TRBV7-2
j_gene: TRBJ1-6
d_gene: -

CDR3nt: TGTGCCATCAGTGTGGGGACAGGGATATACGAGCAGTACTTC
CDR3aa: CAISVGTGIYEQYF
abundance: -
v_gene: TRBV10-3
j_gene: TRBJ2-7
d_gene: TRBD1

CDR3nt: TGTGCCAGCAGCCAGTTATCTGAAGCTTTCTTT
CDR3aa: CASSQLSEAFF
abundance: -
v_gene: TRBV7-2
j_gene: TRBJ1-1
d_gene: -

CDR3nt: TGTGCCAGCAGTGAAGCCGCGGGGGGAGGGAGCGCCTATGGCTACACCTTC
CDR3aa: CASSEAAGGGSAYGYTF
abundance: few
v_gene: TRBV6-1
j_gene: TRBJ1-2
d_gene: -

CDR3nt: TGTGCCAGCAGTCTCCCGATGGGGCCCCAGCATTTT
CDR3aa: CASSLPMGPQHF
abundance: many
v_gene: TRBV27
j_gene: TRBJ1-5
d_gene: -

CDR3nt: TGTGCCAGCTCACCGGGAGGGAGTTTGGGTTCACCCCTCCACTTT
CDR3aa: CASSPGGSLGSPLHF
abundance: -
v_gene: TRBV18
j_gene: TRBJ1-6
d_gene: -

CDR3nt: TGTGCCAGCAGCCAAGTGAATGAGCAGTTCTTC
CDR3aa: CASSQVNEQFF
abundance: -
v_gene: TRBV4-2
j_gene: TRBJ2-1
d_gene: -